This T cell receptor beta chain was observed in a study of cytomegalovirus exposure and HLA in healthy donors. Regarding the study as a whole: Sequence variants that were highly shared formed a cluster that was likely a sequencing artifact. Across donors, most TCRs were seen rarely, yet some public ones were widespread. In an earlier analysis, in some 500 donors, most V segments appeared productive either ~90% or ~30% of the time.

Concerning this clone: What it recognizes is unknown.

The CDR3 totals 15 residues. From germline, CDR1 is MNHEY and CDR2 SMNVEV (reference sequence). V lost 6 bases, J lost 4 bases, and 18 bases lay in between. Primers: 60 Vbeta forward and 13 Jbeta reverse. Repertoires were generated with immunoSEQ multiplex PCR, while TCRdb's copy carries only in-frame clones and drops some. The table includes tens of thousands of clones, approximately 80% detected once. This sequence joins TRBV27 and TRBJ1-1; D uncertain. The sequencing sample was made of PBMCs. The sequence was obtained from a woman aged 30 to 39 in good health and CMV-seronegative. CDR3: CASRQHQDWGTEAFF. In DNA form, the CDR3 reads TGTGCCAGCAGACAACACCAGGACTGGGGCACTGAAGCTTTCTTT.